This T cell receptor beta chain originates from a study of OX40 agonist ivuxolimab in advanced cancers. As for the study in general: Melanoma, hepatocellular carcinoma, head and neck or renal cell cancer occurred in dose-escalation patients. Partial responses occurred in three patients (one hepatocellular carcinoma, two cutaneous melanoma).

Germline CDR1 is SGHTA and CDR2 is FQGNSA. This CDR3 contains 14 residues. V lost 0 bases and J lost 4, with 8 bases in between. TCRdb's copy holds only in-frame clones and misses some; the assay was immunoSEQ multiplex PCR. Found here are 70,000 or so clones, over 65% of them singletons; the top ten hold 5% to 6.5%. About this clone: Its matching antigen is unknown.

Findings and caveats of the study: Which antigen the expanded peripheral T cells recognized is unknown. At 0.1 to 3.0 mg/kg and by week 6, CD4+ and CD8+ T cells in the blood had expanded clonally.

The TCR was taken from an adult with an advanced solid tumor such as melanoma, head and neck, liver or kidney cancer. Sequenced material: CD4+ or CD8+ T cells sorted from blood, taken in a trial of the OX40 agonist ivuxolimab. The V and J genes are TRBV7-2 and TRBJ2-3; D unresolved. The CDR3 region has the DNA TGTGCCAGCAGCTTAGCCCTAGTTTCAGATACGCAGTATTTT. Residues: CASSLALVSDTQYF.